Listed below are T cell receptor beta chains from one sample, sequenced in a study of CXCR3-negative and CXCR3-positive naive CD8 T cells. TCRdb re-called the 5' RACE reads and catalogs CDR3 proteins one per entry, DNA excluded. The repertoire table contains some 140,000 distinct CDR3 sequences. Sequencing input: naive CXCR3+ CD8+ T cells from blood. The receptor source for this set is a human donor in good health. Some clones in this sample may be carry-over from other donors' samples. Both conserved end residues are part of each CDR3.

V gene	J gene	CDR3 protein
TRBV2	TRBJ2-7	CASRDRGFYEQYF
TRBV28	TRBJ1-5	CASRLLTGTLENQPQHF
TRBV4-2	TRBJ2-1	CASSQVGGGSYNEQFF
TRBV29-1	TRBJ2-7	CSVEARDSYEQYF
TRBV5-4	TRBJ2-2	CASSLIFGGELFF
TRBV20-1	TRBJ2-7	CSARDWVRGYEQYF
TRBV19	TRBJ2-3	CASSIPSGGPWTDTQYF
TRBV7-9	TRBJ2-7	CASSTPGQGRYGQYF
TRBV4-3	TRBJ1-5	CASSQDLDNQPQHF
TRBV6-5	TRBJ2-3	CASSYVGGARDTQYF
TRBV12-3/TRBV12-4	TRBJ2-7	CASSLTSGGYEQYF
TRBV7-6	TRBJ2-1	CASSQAGGLGTYNEQFF
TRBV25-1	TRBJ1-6	CASCQRQLYNSPLHF
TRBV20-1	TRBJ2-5	CSARDSSGQETQYF
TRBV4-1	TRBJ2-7	CASSQATSGYEQYF
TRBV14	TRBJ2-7	CASSQEGNRHYEQYF
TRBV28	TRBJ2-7	CASSIRQGSSYEQYF
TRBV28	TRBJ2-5	CASSLVWSRSQETQYF
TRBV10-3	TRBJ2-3	CAISEPLAALDTQYF
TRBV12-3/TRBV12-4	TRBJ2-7	CASSVGQGAIQYEQYF
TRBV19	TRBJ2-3	CASTVKDRATDTQYF
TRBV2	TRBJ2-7	CASITGFEQYF
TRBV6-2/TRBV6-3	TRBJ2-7	CASSSVSWPYEQYF
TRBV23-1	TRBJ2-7	CASSLGSGNLNEQYF
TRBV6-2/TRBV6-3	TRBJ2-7	CASSYLGVSEQYF